This T cell receptor beta chain was obtained from a study of OX40 agonist ivuxolimab in advanced cancers. On the study more broadly: The study treated patients with ivuxolimab, an agonistic anti-OX40 (CD134) antibody. With a range of about 23 to 90, age averaged 60 years, and 65% to 85% were male. The study's findings and limits: By week 6 at 0.1 to 3.0 mg/kg, blood CD4+ and CD8+ T cells had expanded clonally. Researchers report that CD8+ T cells had, on average, more expanded clones than CD4+.

A note on this clone: No antigen is known for it. One junction end disagrees with the germline gene, perhaps due to a read error.

The CDR3 extends over 12 amino acids. Germline values: CDR1 SGHTA, CDR2 FQGNSA. TCRdb's table, derived via immunoSEQ multiplex PCR, lists solely in-frame clones and lacks some. This table holds tens of thousands of clones, more than 70% found once. Sequencing used CD4+ or CD8+ T cells sorted from blood, obtained in a trial of the OX40 agonist ivuxolimab. The chain combines TRBV7-2 with TRBJ2-1; possibly TRBD2 for D (6 bases). The receptor was isolated from an adult with an advanced solid tumor such as melanoma, head and neck, liver or kidney cancer. This CDR3 reads CASSLDYNEQLF. The CDR3 nucleotides are TGTGCCAGCAGCCTGGACTACAATGAGCAGCTCTTC.